This T cell receptor (beta chain) is drawn from a study of vaccination and CD4 T cells after COVID-19. The wider study: The study collected post-vaccine samples a median 72 days after dose two, with a range of 14 to 241.

Regarding this clonotype: Its antigen is unknown.

The CDR3 consists of 14 residues. Germline V gene lookup returns CDR1 SEHNR and CDR2 FQNEAQ (reference sequence). V lost 1 base and J 0 bases, leaving 7 bases between the germline ends. With the Oncomine TCR Beta short-read assay, DNA from cultured CD4+ T cells was sequenced. TCRdb analysed the PCR reads with MiXCR anew, one entry per CDR3 protein. The sample consists of around 21,000 distinct CDR3 sequences, roughly half of them appearing once. Treatment in this sample: 10-day PBMC culture with coronavirus spike peptide pools or control peptides (ViraFEST assay). The chain links TRBV7-9 to TRBJ2-7; no clear D gene. The sequence came from a human donor who had recovered from COVID-19. Sequenced material: CD4+ T cells from blood, cultured in vitro. This CDR3 reads CASSLGKSSYEQYF. The CDR3 DNA sequence: TGTGCCAGCAGCTTAGGAAAGAGCTCCTACGAGCAGTACTTC.